This TCR beta chain was recovered during a study of blood T cell repertoires in COVID-19. For the study at large: From the United States, Italy and Spain came samples of acute and convalescent COVID-19.

This CDR3 contains 15 residues. V was cut by 4 bases and J by 2 bases, with 12 bases left in between. Looked up from germline, CDR1 is ENHRY and CDR2 is SYGVKD. Per the original data handling: Amplifying reference gene primers gave estimates of nucleated cell counts. Here immunoSEQ multiplex PCR was the method, and the copy in TCRdb shows in-frame clones only, minus some. V, J and clone size reflect that table, while D and trimming were determined from the DNA. The sample contains approximately 360,000 clones, 90% of which appear only once. This receptor was taken from a man between 18 and 35 years old with active or convalescent COVID-19. The source material was peripheral blood. This chain joins TRBV10-3 and TRBJ2-1; weak D call: TRBD2 (6 bases). The CDR3 region has the DNA TGTGCCATCAGTGCTTTCGGGGGAACCTACAATGAGCAGTTCTTC. It yields the protein CAISAFGGTYNEQFF.